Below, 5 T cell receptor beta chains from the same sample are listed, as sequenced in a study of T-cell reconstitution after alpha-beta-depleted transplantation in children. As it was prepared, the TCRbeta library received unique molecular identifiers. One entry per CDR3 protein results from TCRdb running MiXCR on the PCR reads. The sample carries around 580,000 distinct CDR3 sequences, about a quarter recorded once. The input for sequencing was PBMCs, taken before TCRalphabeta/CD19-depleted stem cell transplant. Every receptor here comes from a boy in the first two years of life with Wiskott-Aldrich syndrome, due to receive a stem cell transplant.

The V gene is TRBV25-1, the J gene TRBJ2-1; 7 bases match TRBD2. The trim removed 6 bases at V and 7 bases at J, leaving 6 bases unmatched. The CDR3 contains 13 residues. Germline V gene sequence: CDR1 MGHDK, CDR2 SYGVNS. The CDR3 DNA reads TGTGCCAGCAGATTCATCGGGGGGAATGAGCAGTTCTTC. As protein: CASRFIGGNEQFF.

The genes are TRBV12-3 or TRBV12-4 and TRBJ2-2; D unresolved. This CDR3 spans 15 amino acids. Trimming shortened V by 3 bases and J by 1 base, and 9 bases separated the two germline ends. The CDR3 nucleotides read TGTGCCAGCAGTTTTCGTCGAAAGAACACCGGGGAGCTGTTTTTT. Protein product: CASSFRRKNTGELFF.

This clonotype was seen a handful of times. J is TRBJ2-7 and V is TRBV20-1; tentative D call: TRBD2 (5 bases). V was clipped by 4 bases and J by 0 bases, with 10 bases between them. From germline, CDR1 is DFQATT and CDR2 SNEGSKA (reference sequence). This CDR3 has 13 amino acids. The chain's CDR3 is CSATMGVSYEQYF. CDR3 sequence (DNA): TGCAGTGCTACGATGGGAGTCTCCTACGAGCAGTACTTC.

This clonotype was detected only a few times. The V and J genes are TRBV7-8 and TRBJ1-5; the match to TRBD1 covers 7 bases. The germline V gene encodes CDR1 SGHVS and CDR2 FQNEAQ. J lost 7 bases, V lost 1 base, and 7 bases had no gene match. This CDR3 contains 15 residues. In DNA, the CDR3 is TGTGCCAGCAGCTTAGTACAGGGGAGAAGGCAGCCCCAGCATTTT. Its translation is CASSLVQGRRQPQHF.

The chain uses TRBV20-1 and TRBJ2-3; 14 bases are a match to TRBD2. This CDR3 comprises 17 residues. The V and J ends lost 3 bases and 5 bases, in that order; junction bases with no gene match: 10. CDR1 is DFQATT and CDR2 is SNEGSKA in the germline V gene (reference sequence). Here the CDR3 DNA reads TGCAGTGCTAGGGTTCGGACTAGCGGGAGGCAAGGAGATACGCAGTATTTT. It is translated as CSARVRTSGRQGDTQYF.